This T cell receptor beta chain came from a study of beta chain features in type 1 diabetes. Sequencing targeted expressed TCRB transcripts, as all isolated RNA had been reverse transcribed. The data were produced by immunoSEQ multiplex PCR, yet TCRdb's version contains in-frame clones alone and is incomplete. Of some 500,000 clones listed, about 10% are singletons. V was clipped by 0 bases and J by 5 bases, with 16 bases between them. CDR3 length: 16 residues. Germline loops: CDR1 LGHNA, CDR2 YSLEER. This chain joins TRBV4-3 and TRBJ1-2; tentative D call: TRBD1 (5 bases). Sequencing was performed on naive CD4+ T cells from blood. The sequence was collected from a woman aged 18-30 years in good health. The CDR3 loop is CASSQDRQGFWYGYTF. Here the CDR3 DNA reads TGCGCCAGCAGCCAAGATCGTCAGGGCTTCTGGTATGGCTACACCTTC.